Following are 22 T cell receptor beta chains from one sample sequenced in a study of blood T cells in healthy people across ages. Next came a second PCR, run for about 6 to 12 cycles, which used a sample-barcoded 5' primer along with a J-beta primer mix. One entry per CDR3 protein results from TCRdb running MiXCR on the 5' RACE reads. The sample contains hundreds of thousands of distinct CDR3 sequences, under 45% of which appear only once. The sample taken for sequencing was blood. Receptor source: a man aged 55 to 69 in good health.

This clonotype was detected only a few times. The V gene is TRBV29-1, the J gene TRBJ2-3, with D possibly being TRBD2 (5 bases). V lost 8 bases to trimming and J lost 1 base, with 13 bases between them. The CDR3 loop spans 13 amino acids. Germline V gene lookup returns CDR1 SQVTM and CDR2 ANQGSEA. CDR3 protein: CSSESGGTDTQYF. CDR3 in DNA: TGCAGCTCAGAGTCCGGGGGCACAGATACGCAGTATTTT.

This clonotype was detected only once. A read error may account for a junction end that differs from germline. This sequence joins TRBV2 and TRBJ1-4; D is perhaps TRBD1 (5 bases). Germline V gene data show CDR1 as SNHLY and CDR2 as FYNNEI. The CDR3 extends over 15 amino acids. The CDR3 region has the DNA TGTGACAGCAGTAAAACAGGTTCAAGGAGTGAAAAACTGTTTTTT. Its translation: CDSSKTGSRSEKLFF.

The rearrangement joins TRBV14 to TRBJ1-2; 7 bases line up with TRBD1. The germline V gene encodes CDR1 SGHDN and CDR2 FVKESK. The CDR3 is made up of 13 amino acids. Germline trimming cut 3 bases from V and 8 bases from J; bases unmatched to any gene: 6. The CDR3: CASSHRDRVGYTF. CDR3 sequence (DNA): TGTGCCAGCAGCCACCGCGACAGGGTGGGCTACACCTTC.

The chain links TRBV15 to TRBJ2-1; 8 bases are a match to TRBD1. CDR1 is LNHNV and CDR2 is YYDKDF in the germline V gene (reference sequence). This CDR3 is 15 amino acids long. V shed 5 bases, J shed 6 bases, and the junction held 9 bases outside the gene matches. The CDR3 loop is CATSGVTGAGNEQFF. CDR3 nucleotides: TGTGCCACCAGCGGAGTGACAGGGGCCGGCAATGAGCAGTTCTTC. Variable domain in full (rest from reference TRBV15 and TRBJ2-1): DAMVIQNPRYQVTQFGKPVTLSCSQTLNHNVMYWYQQKSSQAPKLLFHYYDKDFNNEADTPDNFQSRRPNTSFCFLDIRSPGLGDTAMYLCATSGVTGAGNEQFFGPGTRLTVL.

This chain connects TRBV4-3 to TRBJ1-5, with 8 bases lining up with TRBD1. V lost 0 bases, J lost 1 base, and 2 bases stayed unmatched. Germline CDR1 and CDR2: LGHNA and YSLEER. The CDR3 covers 16 residues. CDR3 in amino acids: CASSQDRQGSNQPQHF. In DNA, the CDR3 is TGCGCCAGCAGCCAAGATCGACAGGGGAGCAATCAGCCCCAGCATTTT.

This clonotype was seen a few times. V usage is TRBV20-1 and J usage is TRBJ2-1; 8 positions match TRBD2. Trimming took 5 bases from V and 0 from J; bases not matched to a gene: 12. Germline CDR1 is DFQATT and CDR2 is SNEGSKA (reference sequence). This CDR3 has 17 residues. In nucleotides, the CDR3 is TGCAGTGCTCTAGATCCTGCTAGCGGGTCCTCCTACAATGAGCAGTTCTTC. It is translated as CSALDPASGSSYNEQFF.

The chain recombines TRBV9 with TRBJ2-1, with unresolved D. Trimming stripped 2 bases from V and 9 bases from J, with 12 bases between. Germline loops: CDR1 SGDLS, CDR2 YYNGEE. CDR3 length: 13 residues. This CDR3 reads CASSVDFMREQFF. The CDR3 region has the DNA TGTGCCAGCAGCGTCGACTTCATGCGTGAGCAGTTCTTC.

The V and J genes are TRBV9 and TRBJ2-5; the match to TRBD2 covers 9 bases. Germline CDR1 reads SGDLS; CDR2 reads YYNGEE. The CDR3 contains 17 residues. The J segment lost 7 bases and the V segment lost 3 bases, leaving 16 bases of the junction unmatched. CDR3 DNA sequence: TGTGCCAGCAGCGCAGGGGTAGCGGGGGTGATTTCCGGGACCCAGTACTTC. This gives the protein CASSAGVAGVISGTQYF.

The chain uses TRBV12-3 or TRBV12-4 and TRBJ2-3; D uncertain. This CDR3 is 14 amino acids long. V lost 2 bases and J lost 2, with 8 bases in between. The CDR3 bases are TGTGCCAGCAGTTTATCCCATTACACAGATACGCAGTATTTT. As protein: CASSLSHYTDTQYF.

This clonotype was counted between two and nine times. The chain is built from TRBV12-3 or TRBV12-4 and TRBJ2-3; 12 nucleotides match TRBD2. Trimming cost V 6 bases and J 5 bases; bases outside gene matches: 30. The CDR3 sequence is 23 residues long. CDR3 region: CASSPSLGLDLAGGPYYVDTQYF. CDR3 DNA sequence: TGTGCCAGCAGCCCTAGTTTGGGTCTCGACCTAGCGGGGGGGCCTTATTATGTAGATACGCAGTATTTT.

This clonotype was seen only once. The rearrangement uses TRBV29-1 and TRBJ1-2; TRBD1 is a possible D gene (6 bases). The CDR3 length is 11 residues. Germline values: CDR1 SQVTM, CDR2 ANQGSEA. The V end lost 5 bases, the J end lost 8 bases, and 12 bases lay between the germline ends. CDR3 residues: CSVMQGPGYTF. The CDR3 DNA reads TGCAGCGTTATGCAGGGGCCCGGCTACACCTTC.

This clonotype has a handful of counts. The genes are TRBV9 and TRBJ1-2; the match to TRBD1 covers 7 bases. Per germline, CDR1 SGDLS and CDR2 YYNGEE. The CDR3 consists of 14 residues. The ends lost 3 bases at V and 4 bases at J; junction bases unmatched: 6. The CDR3 here is CASSAGTDLYGYTF. The CDR3 DNA reads TGTGCCAGCAGCGCCGGGACAGACCTCTATGGCTACACCTTC.

This clonotype was found a few times. The chain employs TRBV13 and TRBJ2-5; D might be TRBD2 (5 bases). CDR3 length: 16 residues. The V end lost 1 base, the J end lost 5 bases, and 17 bases lay between the germline ends. Germline CDR1 and CDR2: PRHDT and FYEKMQ (reference sequence). The CDR3 reads CASSLERGSEVETQYF. The CDR3, as DNA: TGTGCCAGCAGCTTAGAGCGTGGTAGCGAGGTGGAGACCCAGTACTTC. Using reference TRBV13 and TRBJ2-5 for the parts outside the CDR3, the full variable domain is AAGVIQSPRHLIKEKRETATLKCYPIPRHDTVYWYQQGPGQDPQFLISFYEKMQSDKGSIPDRFSAQQFSDYHSELNMSSLELGDSALYFCASSLERGSEVETQYFGPGTRLLVL.

This clonotype was picked up a small number of times. The chain couples TRBV7-8 to TRBJ2-5, with TRBD2 matching over 10 bases. The CDR3 length is 16 residues. Trimming cost V 5 bases and J 5 bases; bases outside gene matches: 11. Germline V lookup: CDR1 SGHVS, CDR2 FQNEAQ. CDR3 loop: CASSRSSGGLEETQYF. CDR3 DNA: TGTGCCAGCAGCCGGAGTAGCGGGGGGTTGGAGGAGACCCAGTACTTC.

Ten or more counts support this clonotype. The CDR3 sequence: CASSLRQGYGYTF. DNA for the CDR3: TGCGCCAGCAGCCTTAGACAGGGATATGGCTACACCTTC. The chain has TRBV5-1 and TRBJ1-2; TRBD1 matches 7 bases. V gave up 4 bases and J gave up 5 bases; unmatched junction bases: 5. In germline, CDR1 is SGHRS, CDR2 YFSETQ. CDR3 size: 13 residues. The whole variable domain, filled in from reference TRBV5-1 and TRBJ1-2, reads KAGVTQTPRYLIKTRGQQVTLSCSPISGHRSVSWYQQTPGQGLQFLFEYFSETQRNKGNFPGRFSGRQFSNSRSEMNVSTLELGDSALYLCASSLRQGYGYTFGSGTRLTVV.

The sample holds a few counts of this clonotype. This rearrangement joins TRBV29-1 to TRBJ2-3, with 7 positions matching TRBD2. CDR3 length: 13 amino acids. Trimming cost V 7 bases and J 3 bases; bases outside gene matches: 7. Per the germline V gene, CDR1 is SQVTM and CDR2 is ANQGSEA. CDR3 in DNA: TGCAGCGGCGAGCGGGGTGGGACAGATACGCAGTATTTT. Its protein product is CSGERGGTDTQYF.

There are a few counts of this clonotype. J is TRBJ2-7 and V is TRBV4-1, with 7 positions matching TRBD2. V shed 4 bases, J shed 0 bases, and the junction held 3 bases outside the gene matches. Germline V gives CDR1 MGHRA, CDR2 YSYEKL. CDR3 length equals 14 residues. The CDR3 sequence is CASSPGDYSYEQYF. CDR3 nucleotides: TGCGCCAGCAGCCCGGGGGACTACTCCTACGAGCAGTACTTC.

The CDR3 DNA reads as TGTGCCATCAGTGTTGGACTAGCGGGGGGGAGCTCCTACAATGAGCAGTTCTTC. Residues: CAISVGLAGGSSYNEQFF. The rearrangement uses TRBV10-3 and TRBJ2-1, with 15 positions matching TRBD2. V lost 4 bases to trimming and J lost 0 bases; unmatched junction nucleotides: 4. Germline CDR1 and CDR2: ENHRY and SYGVKD. CDR3 size: 18 residues.

This clonotype was counted many times. This may come from a read error, since a much larger clone is one base off. The V gene is TRBV4-3, the J gene TRBJ2-7, with 9 bases that match TRBD2. The CDR3 length is 17 residues. V trimming: 1 base; J trimming: 6 bases; junction bases outside the gene matches: 13. Germline values: CDR1 LGHNA, CDR2 YSLEER. CDR3 region: CASSQGLGGGAVVEQYF. The CDR3 DNA reads as TGCGCCAGCAGCCAAGGCCTTGGCGGGGGGGCGGTAGTCGAGCAGTACTTC.

The chain has TRBV28 and TRBJ2-5; 10 bases fit TRBD1. The J call may not be correct, given that the DNA end is closer to TRBJ2-7. Looked up from germline, CDR1 is MDHEN and CDR2 is SYDVKM. The CDR3 length is 15 residues. The CDR3 DNA reads TGTGCCAGCAGTCCCCCGACAGGGGGCTTGTACGAGCAGTACTTC. Its protein is CASSPPTGGLYEQYF.

The chain carries TRBV11-2 and TRBJ1-2; TRBD1 aligns across 7 bases. Losses at the gene ends were 3 bases for V and 4 bases for J; bases not matched to a gene: 5. CDR3 length: 14 residues. CDR1 and CDR2 from the germline V gene are SGHAT and FQNNGV. Written as DNA, the CDR3 is TGTGCCAGCAGCTTGGGACAGACTCTCTATGGCTACACCTTC. It specifies CASSLGQTLYGYTF. Drawing the rest from reference TRBV11-2 and TRBJ1-2, the complete variable domain is EAGVAQSPRYKIIEKRQSVAFWCNPISGHATLYWYQQILGQGPKLLIQFQNNGVVDDSQLPKDRFSAERLKGVDSTLKIQPAKLEDSAVYLCASSLGQTLYGYTFGSGTRLTVV.

The chain joins TRBV7-3 to TRBJ2-2; D is possibly TRBD1 or TRBD2 (6 bases each). The CDR3 is 16 amino acids. The V end was cut by 5 bases, the J end by 0 bases, with 13 bases between. Germline lookup yields CDR1 SGHTA and CDR2 FQGTGA. The CDR3 nucleotides read TGTGCCAGCAGCCAGAGAAGGGGGGCGAACACCGGGGAGCTGTTTTTT. Amino acids: CASSQRRGANTGELFF.